This entry lists 31 T cell receptor beta chains sequenced from one sample in a study of shared clonotypes between healthy human individuals. The assay was immunoSEQ multiplex PCR, and TCRdb's table has in-frame clones only and misses some. The sample lists about 480,000 clones; 60% to 80% were seen once. Sequencing input: PBMCs. All receptors derive from a woman aged 35 to 49 in good health. Some clones in this sample may be carry-over from other donors' samples.

V usage is TRBV5-4 and J usage is TRBJ1-4; TRBD1 agrees at 12 bases. The CDR3 is 15 residues long. Germline loops: CDR1 SGHNT, CDR2 YYREEE (reference sequence). V lost 0 bases, J lost 8 bases, and 2 bases stayed unmatched. In DNA form, the CDR3 reads TGTGCCAGCAGCTTGGCCGGGACAGGGGGCGAAAAACTGTTTTTT. Protein: CASSLAGTGGEKLFF.

The rearrangement joins TRBV13 to TRBJ1-2; 7 bases agree with TRBD1. The ends lost 4 bases at V and 4 bases at J; junction bases unmatched: 6. The CDR3 sequence is 14 residues long. Germline V lookup: CDR1 PRHDT, CDR2 FYEKMQ (reference sequence). CDR3: CASSSGTVGYGYTF. CDR3 DNA sequence: TGTGCCAGCAGCTCCGGGACAGTGGGCTATGGCTACACCTTC.

This sequence joins TRBV28 and TRBJ2-6, with 9 bases that match TRBD2. Looked up from germline, CDR1 is MDHEN and CDR2 is SYDVKM. Unmatched junction bases numbered 10, after V lost 6 bases and J lost 4 bases. This CDR3 is built from 17 residues. Here the CDR3 reads CASRRVAGGLGANVLTF. The CDR3 nucleotides read TGTGCCAGCAGGCGCGTGGCGGGAGGGCTAGGGGCCAACGTCCTGACTTTC. Variable domain in full (rest from reference TRBV28 and TRBJ2-6): DVKVTQSSRYLVKRTGEKVFLECVQDMDHENMFWYRQDPGLGLRLIYFSYDVKMKEKGDIPEGYSVSREKKERFSLILESASTNQTSMYLCASRRVAGGLGANVLTFGAGSRLTVL.

The genes are TRBV5-4 and TRBJ1-3; 8 bases map to TRBD1. The germline V gene encodes CDR1 SGHNT and CDR2 YYREEE (reference sequence). CDR3 size: 16 residues. The V and J ends lost 4 bases and 0 bases, in that order; junction bases with no gene match: 6. CDR3 bases: TGTGCCAGCAGCGGGGCAGGGGGCCCCTCTGGAAACACCATATATTTT. This codes for CASSGAGGPSGNTIYF.

CDR3 residues: CASSLVSAEETQYF. CDR3 in DNA: TGCGCCAGCAGCTTGGTTAGCGCAGAAGAGACCCAGTACTTC. This chain links TRBV5-1 with TRBJ2-5; a possible D gene is TRBD2 (5 bases). The V end lost 0 bases, the J end lost 3 bases, and 9 bases lay between the germline ends. CDR3 length: 14 amino acids. The V gene's germline CDR1 is SGHRS and CDR2 YFSETQ. Full variable domain (rest looked up from reference TRBV5-1 and TRBJ2-5): KAGVTQTPRYLIKTRGQQVTLSCSPISGHRSVSWYQQTPGQGLQFLFEYFSETQRNKGNFPGRFSGRQFSNSRSEMNVSTLELGDSALYLCASSLVSAEETQYFGPGTRLLVL.

This clone was detected ten times or more. The chain employs TRBV7-2 and TRBJ1-1, with D possibly matching TRBD1 (5 bases). CDR1 is SGHTA, CDR2 FQGNSA, per germline. Trimming left V 3 bases short and J 3 bases short, with 11 bases between. The CDR3 extends over 14 amino acids. The DNA for the CDR3 is TGTGCCAGCAGCTTCCAGGGTTTTGACACTGAAGCTTTCTTT. This translates into CASSFQGFDTEAFF.

The chain is built from TRBV5-6 and TRBJ2-7; 7 bases are a match to TRBD1. Trimming removed 4 bases from V and 3 bases from J; junction bases left unmatched: 1. This CDR3 is 12 amino acids long. Germline V gene data show CDR1 as SGHDT and CDR2 as YYEEEE. The DNA of the CDR3 is TGTGCCAGCAGCCAGGGGGTCTACGAGCAGTACTTC. Translated: CASSQGVYEQYF.

This clone showed up many times. The chain couples TRBV19 to TRBJ1-2, with D perhaps TRBD1 (6 bases). Trimming shortened V by 2 bases and J by 2 bases, and 15 bases separated the two germline ends. The CDR3 length is 16 residues. The germline gives CDR1 LNHDA, CDR2 SQIVND (reference sequence). For the CDR3, the DNA is TGTGCCAGTAGTATAAGCGGGACAATTCCAAACTATGGCTACACCTTC. Its protein is CASSISGTIPNYGYTF.

The rearrangement uses TRBV28 and TRBJ2-1; D remains ambiguous. Trimming took 6 bases from V and 9 from J, leaving 12 bases between them. Germline V gene data show CDR1 as MDHEN and CDR2 as SYDVKM. The CDR3 consists of 12 residues. The CDR3: CASRKSMREQFF. As DNA, the CDR3 is TGTGCCAGCAGGAAATCGATGCGTGAGCAGTTCTTC.

This clone came up a few times. This sequence joins TRBV28 and TRBJ2-7; D might be TRBD1 (5 bases). Per the germline V gene, CDR1 is MDHEN and CDR2 is SYDVKM. The CDR3 sequence is 12 residues long. The V gene lost 3 bases and the J gene lost 5 bases, with 8 bases spanning the gap. For the CDR3, the DNA is TGTGCCAGCAGTTTTAGGGGTGACGAGCAGTACTTC. This encodes CASSFRGDEQYF.

V gene TRBV29-1 combines with J gene TRBJ2-5; 10 nucleotides align to TRBD1. CDR1 is SQVTM, CDR2 ANQGSEA, per germline. The V gene end was trimmed by 4 bases and the J gene end by 3 bases; junction bases not matched to a gene: 5. The length of the CDR3 is 14 residues. The CDR3 sequence: CSVGGQGGKETQYF. The CDR3, as DNA: TGCAGCGTTGGAGGACAGGGGGGCAAAGAGACCCAGTACTTC.

The rearrangement joins TRBV6-1 to TRBJ2-1; 9 nucleotides align to TRBD1. CDR3 length: 15 amino acids. V lost 2 bases and J lost 8; bases outside the gene matches: 7. The V gene's germline CDR1 is MNHNS and CDR2 SASEGT. CDR3 sequence: CASSELTGGVDEQFF. The CDR3, as DNA: TGTGCCAGCAGTGAACTCACAGGGGGCGTGGATGAGCAGTTCTTC.

This chain uses TRBV4-2 with TRBJ2-7; 7 positions match TRBD1. Germline CDR1 reads LGHNA; CDR2 reads YNFKEQ. Unmatched junction bases numbered 4, after V lost 4 bases and J lost 1 base. The CDR3 is 14 amino acids. The CDR3: CASSPRTGSYEQYF. The CDR3, as DNA: TGTGCCAGCAGCCCCCGGACAGGATCCTACGAGCAGTACTTC.

The chain employs TRBV9 and TRBJ2-2, with 13 bases lining up with TRBD2. After removal of 5 bases from V and 7 bases from J, the junction contained 8 bases not matched to a gene. This CDR3 has 16 amino acids. Germline values: CDR1 SGDLS, CDR2 YYNGEE. Written as DNA, the CDR3 is TGTGCCAGCAGTCTCGGGACTAGCGGGACCGGCGGGGAGCTGTTTTTT. This sequence encodes CASSLGTSGTGGELFF.

The chain uses TRBV4-1 and TRBJ2-1; the D gene is possibly TRBD1 (6 bases). Germline assignment: CDR1 MGHRA and CDR2 YSYEKL. There are 16 residues in the CDR3. V lost 0 bases, J lost 9 bases, and 18 bases lay in between. The CDR3 nucleotides read TGCGCCAGCAGCCAAGAACAGGGCCTCAGAGGGGCTGAGCAGTTCTTC. It is translated as CASSQEQGLRGAEQFF.

This chain uses TRBV7-2 with TRBJ1-5, with a tentative D call TRBD1 (5 bases). CDR1 is SGHTA, CDR2 FQGNSA, per germline. CDR3 length: 16 amino acids. V lost 4 bases to trimming and J lost 3 bases, with 16 bases between them. The CDR3 reads CASSSGGSTTNQPQHF. DNA for the CDR3: TGTGCCAGCAGCTCCGGGGGGTCGACTACCAATCAGCCCCAGCATTTT.

The rearrangement joins TRBV10-3 to TRBJ2-7; perhaps TRBD1 as D (6 bases). The CDR3 has 13 amino acids. The V end was cut by 10 bases, the J end by 3 bases, with 16 bases between. Germline V gene lookup returns CDR1 ENHRY and CDR2 SYGVKD. In nucleotides, the CDR3 is TGTGCCAGCACAGGGAGAAACGACTACGAGCAGTACTTC. Translation: CASTGRNDYEQYF.

The rearrangement links TRBV28 to TRBJ1-1, with a possible D match to TRBD1 (5 bases). The CDR3 runs 15 residues. CDR1 is MDHEN, CDR2 SYDVKM, per germline. V lost 5 bases and J lost 4, with 17 bases in between. In nucleotides, the CDR3 is TGTGCCAGCAGTCTTCCCTGGGGGGAGGGCACTGAAGCTTTCTTT. Its translation is CASSLPWGEGTEAFF.

The chain couples TRBV2 to TRBJ1-1; D is undetermined. The length of the CDR3 is 14 residues. The germline gives CDR1 SNHLY, CDR2 FYNNEI. V dropped 5 bases and J dropped 1 base, with 11 bases sitting between them. The chain's CDR3 is CASSPIRWNTEAFF. The DNA for the CDR3 is TGTGCCAGCAGTCCAATCCGGTGGAACACTGAAGCTTTCTTT.

This clone was detected only once. The chain carries TRBV5-1 and TRBJ2-3; D unclear. Germline V gives CDR1 SGHRS, CDR2 YFSETQ. V was clipped by 1 base and J by 4 bases, with 7 bases between them. This CDR3 spans 13 amino acids. The CDR3 sequence is CASSLMTPDTQYF. DNA of the CDR3: TGCGCCAGCAGCTTGATGACCCCAGATACGCAGTATTTT. Full variable domain (outside the CDR3, taken from reference TRBV5-1 and TRBJ2-3): KAGVTQTPRYLIKTRGQQVTLSCSPISGHRSVSWYQQTPGQGLQFLFEYFSETQRNKGNFPGRFSGRQFSNSRSEMNVSTLELGDSALYLCASSLMTPDTQYFGPGTRLTVL.

The chain links TRBV7-3 to TRBJ2-3, with D unresolved. This CDR3 contains 14 residues. Per germline, CDR1 SGHTA and CDR2 FQGTGA. V shed 1 base and J shed 5 bases, with 10 bases lying between them. CDR3 in amino acids: CASSLNGLGDTQYF. CDR3 DNA: TGTGCCAGCAGCTTAAATGGGTTGGGAGATACGCAGTATTTT.

This rearrangement joins TRBV28 to TRBJ2-7; D call uncertain. V was trimmed by 2 bases and J by 7 bases, leaving 9 bases between them. The CDR3 consists of 12 residues. Germline-derived CDR1 and CDR2 are MDHEN and SYDVKM. The CDR3 spells CASSLVGKEQYF. CDR3 in DNA: TGTGCCAGCAGTTTAGTGGGAAAAGAGCAGTACTTC.

The chain joins TRBV5-1 to TRBJ2-1; TRBD2 matches 10 bases. Germline V lookup: CDR1 SGHRS, CDR2 YFSETQ. The junction had 11 bases not matched to a gene; V was cut back by 4 bases and J by 7 bases. CDR3 size: 16 residues. The CDR3 DNA follows: TGCGCCAGCAGCCCGAGACTTAGCGGGAGGTCGAATGAGCAGTTCTTC. This gives the protein CASSPRLSGRSNEQFF.

The CDR3 bases are TGCGCCAGCAGCTTGTCTGGCCAGAGCTCCTACAATGAGCAGTTCTTC. Encoded protein: CASSLSGQSSYNEQFF. V gene TRBV5-1 combines with J gene TRBJ2-1, with D hard to call. Trimming pared 1 base from V and 0 bases from J, leaving 11 bases between. Germline V gene lookup returns CDR1 SGHRS and CDR2 YFSETQ. The length of the CDR3 is 16 residues.

V usage is TRBV18 and J usage is TRBJ2-1, with TRBD2 identical over 12 bases. The germline V gene encodes CDR1 KGHSH and CDR2 LQKENI. The V gene end was trimmed by 3 bases and the J gene end by 10 bases; junction bases not matched to a gene: 4. CDR3 size: 14 residues. The CDR3 bases are TGTGCCAGCTCACCGCCTAGCGGGAGGGTCGAGCAGTTCTTC. Translation gives CASSPPSGRVEQFF.

CDR3 in DNA: TGCGCCAGCAGCCAAGTGGCCGGGGCCGGGGCCAACGTCCTGACTTTC. Translation: CASSQVAGAGANVLTF. V usage is TRBV4-3 and J usage is TRBJ2-6, with D possibly being TRBD1 or TRBD2 (5 bases each). This CDR3 comprises 16 residues. Germline CDR1 is LGHNA and CDR2 is YSLEER. Trimming cost V 1 base and J 4 bases, with 11 bases left between them.

This chain connects TRBV18 to TRBJ1-4; possible D gene TRBD1, 5 bases. The CDR3 spans 14 residues. With 3 bases removed from V and 5 bases from J, the gap between germline ends came to 10 bases. Looked up from germline, CDR1 is KGHSH and CDR2 is LQKENI. CDR3 in amino acids: CASSPSGLNEKLFF. The CDR3 nucleotides are TGTGCCAGCTCACCGTCAGGGTTGAATGAAAAACTGTTTTTT.

The gene calls are TRBV19 and TRBJ2-2; 9 bases line up with TRBD1. Germline V CDR1 and CDR2: LNHDA, SQIVND (reference sequence). V lost 7 bases, J lost 4 bases, and 13 bases stayed unmatched. CDR3 length: 17 residues. This chain's CDR3 is CASKILLTGGRTGELFF. CDR3 DNA sequence: TGTGCCAGTAAAATTCTCTTGACAGGGGGGCGCACCGGGGAGCTGTTTTTT.

About this clone itself: The sample holds other DNA sequences that translate to the same CDR3. The V call is TRBV27, the J call TRBJ2-7; D is unresolved. Looked up from germline, CDR1 is MNHEY and CDR2 is SMNVEV (reference sequence). The CDR3 runs to 13 residues. Trimming pared 8 bases from V and 2 bases from J, leaving 13 bases between. The CDR3: CASSRGTTYEQYF. In DNA, the CDR3 is TGTGCCAGCTCACGAGGCACTACCTACGAGCAGTACTTC.

The CDR3 reads CASSEREGATNEKLFF. For the CDR3, the DNA is TGTGCCAGCAGTGAACGTGAAGGGGCAACTAATGAAAAACTGTTTTTT. V gene TRBV6-1 combines with J gene TRBJ1-4; D might be TRBD1 (5 bases). CDR3 length equals 16 residues. V was pared by 2 bases and J by 0 bases, with 10 bases between. Germline assignment: CDR1 MNHNS and CDR2 SASEGT.

This chain joins TRBV5-1 and TRBJ2-3, with no clear D. The CDR3 covers 13 residues. V lost 2 bases, J lost 3 bases, and 7 bases lay in between. Germline loops: CDR1 SGHRS, CDR2 YFSETQ. CDR3 DNA sequence: TGCGCCAGCAGCTTTAGCCGTACAGATACGCAGTATTTT. As protein: CASSFSRTDTQYF.